The clone carrying this TCR beta chain appeared many times. The antigen remains unidentified. The data derive from a study of T cells after yellow fever vaccination. Study-wide points: The secondary response showed a weaker magnitude and a faster peak, day 5 versus 15. FACS-sorted repertoires could contain abundant clonotypes contaminating from the bulk population. The CD4 compartment and the CD8 compartment contained a small share of clonotypes in common.

Germline CDR1 reads LGHNT; CDR2 reads FRNRAP. The V end lost 3 bases, the J end lost 3 bases, and 11 bases lay between the germline ends. This CDR3 contains 14 residues. One entry per CDR3 protein, called by TCRdb with MiXCR from the 5' RACE reads. The table shows a few hundred thousand distinct CDR3 sequences, with approximately 5.7% occurring only once. The origin of this receptor is a man aged 25-40 years who received the YFV17D yellow fever vaccine. The source was PBMCs, collected 5 days after the yellow fever booster vaccination. The rearrangement links TRBV12-5 to TRBJ2-5; D gene unclear. This chain's CDR3 is CASGFSSSKETQYF. DNA of the CDR3: TGTGCTAGTGGTTTTTCCAGTTCCAAAGAGACCCAGTACTTC. The variable domain in full, completed from reference TRBV12-5 and TRBJ2-5, reads DARVTQTPRHKVTEMGQEVTMRCQPILGHNTVFWYRQTMMQGLELLAYFRNRAPLDDSGMPKDRFSAEMPDATLATLKIQPSEPRDSAVYFCASGFSSSKETQYFGPGTRLLVL.